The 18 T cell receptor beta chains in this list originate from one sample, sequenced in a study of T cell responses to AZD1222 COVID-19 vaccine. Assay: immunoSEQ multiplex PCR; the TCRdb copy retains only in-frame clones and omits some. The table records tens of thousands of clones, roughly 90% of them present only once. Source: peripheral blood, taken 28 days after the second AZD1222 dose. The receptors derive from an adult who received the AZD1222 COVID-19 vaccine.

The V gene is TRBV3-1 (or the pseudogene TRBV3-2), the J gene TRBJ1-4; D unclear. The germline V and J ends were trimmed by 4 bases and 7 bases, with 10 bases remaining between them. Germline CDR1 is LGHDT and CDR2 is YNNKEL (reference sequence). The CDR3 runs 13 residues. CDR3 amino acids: CASSPDAPEKLFF. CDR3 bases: TGTGCCAGCAGCCCGGACGCACCTGAAAAACTGTTTTTT.

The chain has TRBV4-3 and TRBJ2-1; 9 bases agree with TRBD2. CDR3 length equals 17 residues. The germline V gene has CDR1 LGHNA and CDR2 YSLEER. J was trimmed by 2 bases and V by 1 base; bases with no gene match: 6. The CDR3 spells CASSQAISGGAYNEQFF. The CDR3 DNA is TGCGCCAGCAGCCAAGCCATTAGCGGGGGAGCCTACAATGAGCAGTTCTTC.

In nucleotides, the CDR3 is TGTGCCAGTATCGGGGGATCTGAAGCTTTCTTT. It encodes CASIGGSEAFF. This chain uses TRBV19 with TRBJ1-1; a possible D gene is TRBD1 (5 bases). The germline V gene has CDR1 LNHDA and CDR2 SQIVND (reference sequence). V lost 7 bases, J lost 6 bases, and 9 bases lay in between. This CDR3 is built from 11 residues.

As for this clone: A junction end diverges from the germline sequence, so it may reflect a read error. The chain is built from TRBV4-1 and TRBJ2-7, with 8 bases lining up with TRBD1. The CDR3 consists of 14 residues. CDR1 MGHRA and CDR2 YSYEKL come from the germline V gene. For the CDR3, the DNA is TGCGCCAGCAGCCAAACCGGGACAGGCCACTTTCAGCACTTC. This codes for CASSQTGTGHFQHF.

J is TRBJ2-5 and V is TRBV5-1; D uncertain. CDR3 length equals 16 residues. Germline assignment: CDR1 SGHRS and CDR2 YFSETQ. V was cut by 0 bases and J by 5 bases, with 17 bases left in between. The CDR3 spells CASSLGSAITRETQYF. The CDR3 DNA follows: TGCGCCAGCAGCTTGGGGTCGGCGATAACAAGGGAGACCCAGTACTTC.

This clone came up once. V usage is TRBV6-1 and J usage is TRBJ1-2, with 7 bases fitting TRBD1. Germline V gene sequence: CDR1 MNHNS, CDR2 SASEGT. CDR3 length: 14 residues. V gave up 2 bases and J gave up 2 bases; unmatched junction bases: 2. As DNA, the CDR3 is TGTGCCAGCAGTGAATGGGGACAGAACTATGGCTACACCTTC. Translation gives CASSEWGQNYGYTF.

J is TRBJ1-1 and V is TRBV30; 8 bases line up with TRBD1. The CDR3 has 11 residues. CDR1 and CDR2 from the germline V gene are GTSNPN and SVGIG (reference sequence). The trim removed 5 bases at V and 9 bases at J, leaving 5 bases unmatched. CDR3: CAWGQGLKAFF. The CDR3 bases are TGTGCCTGGGGACAGGGCTTGAAAGCTTTCTTT.

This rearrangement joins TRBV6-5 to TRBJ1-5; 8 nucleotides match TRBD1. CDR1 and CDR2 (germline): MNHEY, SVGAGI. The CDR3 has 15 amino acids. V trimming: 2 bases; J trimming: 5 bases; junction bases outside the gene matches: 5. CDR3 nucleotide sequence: TGTGCCAGCAGTTACACAACAGGGGGGGATCAGCCCCAGCATTTT. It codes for CASSYTTGGDQPQHF.

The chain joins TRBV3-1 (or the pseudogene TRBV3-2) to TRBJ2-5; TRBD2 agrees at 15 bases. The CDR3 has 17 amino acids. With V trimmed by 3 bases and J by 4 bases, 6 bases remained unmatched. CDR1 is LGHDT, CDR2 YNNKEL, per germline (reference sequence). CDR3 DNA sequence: TGTGCCAGCAGCCATCCGGGACTAGCGGGAGGCTCAGAGACCCAGTACTTC. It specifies CASSHPGLAGGSETQYF.

In DNA, the CDR3 is TGTGCCAGTAGTATCATGACAGGGAACACCGGGGAGCTGTTTTTT. This codes for CASSIMTGNTGELFF. This chain links TRBV19 with TRBJ2-2; weak D call: TRBD1 (6 bases). Between the trimmed V and J ends, which lost 3 bases and 1 base, there was a span of 9 bases. CDR3 length: 15 amino acids. Germline CDR1 and CDR2: LNHDA and SQIVND (reference sequence).

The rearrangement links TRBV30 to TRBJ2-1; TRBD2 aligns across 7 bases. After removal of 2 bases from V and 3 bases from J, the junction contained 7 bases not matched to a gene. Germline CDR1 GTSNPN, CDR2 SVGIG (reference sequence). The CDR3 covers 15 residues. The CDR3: CAWSSRERDYNEQFF. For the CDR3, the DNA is TGTGCCTGGAGTTCTCGAGAGCGGGACTACAATGAGCAGTTCTTC.

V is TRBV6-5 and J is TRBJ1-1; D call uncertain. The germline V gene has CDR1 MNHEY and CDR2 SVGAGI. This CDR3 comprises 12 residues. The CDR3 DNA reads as TGTGCGTCGAACGAGGGGAACACTGAAGCTTTCTTT. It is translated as CASNEGNTEAFF.

Here the CDR3 reads CATSDTTGVRSYNEQFF. The CDR3 DNA reads as TGTGCCACCAGTGACACGACAGGGGTAAGGTCCTACAATGAGCAGTTCTTC. J is TRBJ2-1 and V is TRBV24-1, with 8 nucleotides matching TRBD1. This CDR3 region has 17 residues. With V trimmed by 4 bases and J by 1 base, 8 bases remained unmatched. Per the germline V gene, CDR1 is KGHDR and CDR2 is SFDVKD.

The CDR3 bases are TGTGCCTGGAGTGTAAGGGCGGGAGGAGTCGATGAGCAGTTCTTC. It codes for CAWSVRAGGVDEQFF. The chain recombines TRBV30 with TRBJ2-1; 8 bases fit TRBD2. Germline CDR1 and CDR2: GTSNPN and SVGIG (reference sequence). The J segment lost 8 bases and the V segment lost 0 bases, leaving 9 bases of the junction unmatched. The CDR3 length is 15 residues. The variable domain in full, completed from reference TRBV30 and TRBJ2-1, reads SQTIHQWPATLVQPVGSPLSLECTVEGTSNPNLYWYRQAAGRGLQLLFYSVGIGQISSEVPQNLSASRPQDRQFILSSKKLLLSDSGFYLCAWSVRAGGVDEQFFGPGTRLTVL.

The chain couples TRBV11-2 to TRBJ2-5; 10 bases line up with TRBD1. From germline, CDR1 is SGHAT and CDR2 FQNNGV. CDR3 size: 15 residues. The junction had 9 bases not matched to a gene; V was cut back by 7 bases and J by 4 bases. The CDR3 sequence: CASTIGGQGGETQYF. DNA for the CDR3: TGTGCCAGCACCATTGGAGGACAGGGGGGAGAGACCCAGTACTTC.

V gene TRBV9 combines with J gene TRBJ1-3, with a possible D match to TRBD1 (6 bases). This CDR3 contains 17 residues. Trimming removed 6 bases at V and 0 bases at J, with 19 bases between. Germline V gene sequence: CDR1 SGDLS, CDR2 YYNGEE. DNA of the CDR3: TGTGCCAGCACGCGGGGGCAGGATTCACTCTCTGGAAACACCATATATTTT. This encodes CASTRGQDSLSGNTIYF.

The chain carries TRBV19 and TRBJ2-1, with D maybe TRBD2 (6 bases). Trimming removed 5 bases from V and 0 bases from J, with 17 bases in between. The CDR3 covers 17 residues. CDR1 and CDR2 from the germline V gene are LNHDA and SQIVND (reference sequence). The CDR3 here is CASSLTIFGGSYNEQFF. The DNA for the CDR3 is TGTGCCAGTAGTCTTACTATCTTCGGGGGCTCCTACAATGAGCAGTTCTTC.

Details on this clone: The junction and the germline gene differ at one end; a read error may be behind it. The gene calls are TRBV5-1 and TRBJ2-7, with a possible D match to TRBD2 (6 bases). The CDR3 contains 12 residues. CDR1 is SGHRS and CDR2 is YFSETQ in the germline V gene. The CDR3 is CASSYDSGLLWF. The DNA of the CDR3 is TGCGCCAGCAGCTATGACAGCGGGCTTTTGTGGTTC.